Shown below are 6 T cell receptor beta chains from a single sample sequenced in a study of shared clonotypes between healthy human individuals. Sequencing used immunoSEQ multiplex PCR; TCRdb keeps in-frame clones, though not all of them. The table shows some 690,000 clones, with roughly 88% occurring only once. Sequenced: memory CD8+ T cells from PBMCs. The subset is: CD45RO+ cells pooled with CCR7-negative TemRA cells. The receptor source for this set is a man between 18 and 35 years old in good health. Some clones in this sample may be carry-over from other donors' samples.

Here the CDR3 DNA reads TGTGCTAGTGGCCTGGGCGAGGATACTTATGGCTACACCTTC. Translating gives CASGLGEDTYGYTF. The chain recombines TRBV12-5 with TRBJ1-2; the D is unclear. Germline CDR1 is LGHNT and CDR2 is FRNRAP. Trimming removed 6 bases from V and 5 bases from J, with 16 bases in between. The CDR3 sequence is 14 residues long.

This rearrangement joins TRBV4-1 to TRBJ2-7; 13 bases fit TRBD2. The CDR3 is made up of 16 amino acids. V lost 2 bases to trimming and J lost 2 bases; unmatched junction nucleotides: 3. In germline, CDR1 is MGHRA, CDR2 YSYEKL. CDR3 loop: CASSQRTSGRPYEQYF. In DNA, the CDR3 is TGCGCCAGCAGCCAACGGACTAGCGGGAGACCCTACGAGCAGTACTTC.

The rearrangement joins TRBV27 to TRBJ2-4; D remains unclear. Germline CDR1 and CDR2: MNHEY and SMNVEV (reference sequence). The CDR3 covers 12 residues. V was clipped by 7 bases and J by 1 base, with 5 bases between them. In DNA, the CDR3 is TGTGCCAGCATGGGGGCCAAAAACATTCAGTACTTC. This translates into CASMGAKNIQYF.

The V call is TRBV27, the J call TRBJ2-7; 10 nucleotides align to TRBD2. The V segment lost 4 bases and the J segment 3 bases; nucleotides outside the gene matches: 6. This CDR3 region has 15 residues. Germline V CDR1 and CDR2: MNHEY, SMNVEV (reference sequence). CDR3 protein: CASSWTWTSGYEQYF. The CDR3 DNA follows: TGTGCCAGCAGTTGGACTTGGACTAGCGGCTACGAGCAGTACTTC.

The chain links TRBV25-1 to TRBJ2-7; D might be TRBD1 (7 bases). CDR3 length equals 12 residues. Germline V gene data show CDR1 as MGHDK and CDR2 as SYGVNS. Trimming cost V 1 base and J 12 bases, with 13 bases left between them. The CDR3 is CASSEWRGQRYF. CDR3 DNA: TGTGCCAGCAGTGAATGGAGGGGGCAGCGGTACTTC.

The chain is built from TRBV7-6 and TRBJ2-7; tentative D call: TRBD2 (6 bases). Trimming removed 4 bases from V and 4 bases from J, with 20 bases in between. The CDR3 loop spans 16 amino acids. CDR1 and CDR2 (germline): SGHVS, FNYEAQ. CDR3 nucleotides: TGTGCCAGCAGCTCGACACGGGGAGGCTCCTCATACGAGCAGTACTTC. It translates to CASSSTRGGSSYEQYF.